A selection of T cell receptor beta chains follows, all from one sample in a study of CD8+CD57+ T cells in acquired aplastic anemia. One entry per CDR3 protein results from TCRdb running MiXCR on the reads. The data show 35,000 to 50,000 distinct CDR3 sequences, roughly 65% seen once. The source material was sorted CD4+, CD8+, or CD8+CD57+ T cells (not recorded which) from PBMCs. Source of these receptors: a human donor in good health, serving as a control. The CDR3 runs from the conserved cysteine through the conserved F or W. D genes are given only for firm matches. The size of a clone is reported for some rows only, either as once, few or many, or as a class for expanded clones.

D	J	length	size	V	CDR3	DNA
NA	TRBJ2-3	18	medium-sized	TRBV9	CASSVSNRDSAGTDTQYF	TGTGCCAGCAGCGTGAGCAACCGGGACTCGGCGGGCACAGATACGCAGTATTTT
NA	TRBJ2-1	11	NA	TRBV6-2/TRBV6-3	CASRGQLEQFF	TGTGCCAGCAGAGGACAGCTTGAGCAGTTCTTC
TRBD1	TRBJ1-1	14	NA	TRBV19	CASSIGRGDTEAFF	TGTGCCAGTAGTATAGGCAGGGGGGACACTGAAGCTTTCTTT
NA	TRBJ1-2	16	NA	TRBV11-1	CASSRPQGFANYGYTF	TGTGCCAGCAGCCGGCCCCAGGGTTTTGCTAACTATGGCTACACCTTC
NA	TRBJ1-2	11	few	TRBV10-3	CAISSGNGYTF	TGTGCCATCAGTTCAGGGAATGGCTACACCTTC
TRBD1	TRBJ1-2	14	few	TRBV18	CASSPGQGAYGYTF	TGTGCCAGCTCACCAGGTCAGGGGGCCTATGGCTACACCTTC
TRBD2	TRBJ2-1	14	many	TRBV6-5	CASSWTSSLSEQFF	TGTGCCAGCAGTTGGACTAGCTCCCTCTCAGAGCAGTTCTTC
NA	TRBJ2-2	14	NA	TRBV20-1	CSASAGILTGEPFF	TGCAGTGCTTCGGCTGGGATCTTGACCGGGGAGCCGTTTTTT
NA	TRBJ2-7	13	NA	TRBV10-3	CAIAGVGSYEQYF	TGTGCCATCGCCGGTGTAGGCTCCTACGAGCAGTACTTC
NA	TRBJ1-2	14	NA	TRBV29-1	CSVDYVTDDYGYTF	TGCAGCGTTGATTATGTCACGGATGATTATGGCTACACCTTC
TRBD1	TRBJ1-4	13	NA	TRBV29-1	CSVWTGGGEKLFF	TGCAGCGTTTGGACAGGGGGAGGTGAAAAACTGTTTTTT
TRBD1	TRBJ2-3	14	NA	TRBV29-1	CSVGTGVETDTQYF	TGCAGCGTCGGGACAGGGGTTGAGACAGATACGCAGTATTTT
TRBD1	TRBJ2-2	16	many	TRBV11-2	CASSLIPGQSTGELFF	TGTGCCAGCAGCTTAATACCGGGACAGAGCACCGGGGAGCTGTTTTTT
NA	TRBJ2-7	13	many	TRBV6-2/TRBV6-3	CASSFGNPSEQYF	TGTGCCAGCAGTTTCGGGAACCCCAGCGAGCAGTACTTC
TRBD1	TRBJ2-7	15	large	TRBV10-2	CASNAGTGVSYEQYF	TGCGCCAGCAACGCCGGGACAGGGGTCTCCTACGAGCAGTACTTC
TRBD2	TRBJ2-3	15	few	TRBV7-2	CASSQTSGASDTQYF	TGTGCCAGCAGTCAAACTAGCGGGGCATCAGATACGCAGTATTTT
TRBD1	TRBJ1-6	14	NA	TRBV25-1	CASSSTGESSPLHF	TGTGCCAGCAGTTCGACAGGGGAGAGCTCACCCCTCCACTTT
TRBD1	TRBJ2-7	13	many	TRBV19	CASSIGQGDEQYF	TGTGCCAGTAGTATTGGGCAGGGGGACGAGCAGTACTTC
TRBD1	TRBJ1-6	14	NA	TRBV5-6	CASSSGQPNSPLHF	TGTGCCAGCAGCTCGGGACAGCCAAATTCACCCCTCCACTTT
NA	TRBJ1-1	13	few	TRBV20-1	CSARQDRNTEAFF	TGCAGTGCTAGACAGGACAGGAACACTGAAGCTTTCTTT
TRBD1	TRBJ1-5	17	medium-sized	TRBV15	CATSSPPQTGPAQPQHF	TGTGCCACCAGCAGCCCTCCACAGACAGGGCCAGCTCAGCCCCAGCATTTT
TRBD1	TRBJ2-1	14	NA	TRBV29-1	CSLTGTVSYNEQFF	TGCAGCCTTACGGGGACAGTAAGCTACAATGAGCAGTTCTTC
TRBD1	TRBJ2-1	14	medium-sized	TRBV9	CASSVGDRVNEQFF	TGTGCCAGCAGCGTAGGGGACAGGGTCAATGAGCAGTTCTTC
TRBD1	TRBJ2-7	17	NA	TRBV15	CATSRVMGAGGFYEQYF	TGTGCCACCAGCAGAGTTATGGGGGCAGGGGGCTTCTACGAGCAGTACTTC
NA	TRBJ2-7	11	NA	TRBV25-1	CASSGLNEQYF	TGTGCCAGCAGCGGGCTTAACGAGCAGTACTTC
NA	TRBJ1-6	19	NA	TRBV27	CASSWQGPSGGGLNSPLHF	TGTGCCAGCAGTTGGCAAGGCCCTAGCGGGGGGGGACTGAATTCACCCCTCCACTTT
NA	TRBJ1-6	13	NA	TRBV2	CASMGWRDSPLHF	TGTGCCAGCATGGGTTGGAGGGATTCACCCCTCCACTTT
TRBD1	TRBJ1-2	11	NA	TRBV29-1	CSVRTGDGYTF	TGCAGCGTTAGGACAGGAGACGGCTACACCTTC
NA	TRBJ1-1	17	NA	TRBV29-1	CSVEVGTTATMNTEALF	TGCAGCGTTGAAGTCGGGACAACCGCAACTATGAACACTGAGGCTCTCTTT
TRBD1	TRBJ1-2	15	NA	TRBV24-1	CATSDNEEGAHGYTF	TGTGCCACCAGTGATAACGAGGAGGGGGCGCATGGCTACACCTTC
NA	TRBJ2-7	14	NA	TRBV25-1	CASSESRASYEQYF	TGTGCCAGCAGTGAATCGCGGGCTTCCTACGAGCAGTACTTC
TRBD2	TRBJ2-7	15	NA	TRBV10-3	CAISETGTMSYEQYF	TGTGCCATCAGTGAGACCGGGACTATGAGCTACGAGCAGTACTTC
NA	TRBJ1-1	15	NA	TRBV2	CASSHRSLMNTEAFF	TGTGCCAGCAGTCACAGGTCTCTCATGAACACTGAAGCTTTCTTT
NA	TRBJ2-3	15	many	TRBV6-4	CASSASSTGTDTQYF	TGTGCCAGCAGTGCCAGTTCTACTGGCACAGATACGCAGTATTTT
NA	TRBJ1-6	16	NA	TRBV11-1	CASSLAPGLKGSPLHF	TGTGCCAGCAGCTTAGCGCCAGGGCTTAAAGGCTCACCCCTCCACTTT
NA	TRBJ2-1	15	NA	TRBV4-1	CASSQDPSSYNEQFF	TGCGCCAGCAGCCAAGACCCGAGCTCCTACAATGAGCAGTTCTTC
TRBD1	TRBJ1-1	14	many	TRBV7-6	CASSMGQGNTEAFF	TGTGCCAGCAGCATGGGACAGGGGAACACTGAAGCTTTCTTT
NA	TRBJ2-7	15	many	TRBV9	CASSVGGGTSYEQYF	TGTGCCAGCAGCGTAGGGGGCGGGACCTCCTACGAGCAGTACTTC